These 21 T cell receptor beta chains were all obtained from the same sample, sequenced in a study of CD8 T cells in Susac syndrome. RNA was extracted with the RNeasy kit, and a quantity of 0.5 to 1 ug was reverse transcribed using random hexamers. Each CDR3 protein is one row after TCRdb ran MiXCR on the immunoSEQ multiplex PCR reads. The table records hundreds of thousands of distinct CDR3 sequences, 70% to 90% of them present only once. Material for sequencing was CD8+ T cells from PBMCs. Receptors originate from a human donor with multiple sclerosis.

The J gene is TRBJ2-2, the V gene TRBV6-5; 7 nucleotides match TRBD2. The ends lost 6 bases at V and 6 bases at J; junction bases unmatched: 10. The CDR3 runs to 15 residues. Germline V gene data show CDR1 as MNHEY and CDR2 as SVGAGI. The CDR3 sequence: CASSQRGGRAGELFF. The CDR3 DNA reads TGTGCCAGCAGCCAACGTGGCGGGAGAGCCGGGGAGCTGTTTTTT.

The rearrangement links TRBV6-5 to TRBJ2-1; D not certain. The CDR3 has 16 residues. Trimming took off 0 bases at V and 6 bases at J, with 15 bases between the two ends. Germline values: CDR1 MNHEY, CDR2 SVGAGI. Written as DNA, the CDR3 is TGTGCCAGCAGTTACTCCATCGGGCAGACCGGCAATGAGCAGTTCTTC. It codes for CASSYSIGQTGNEQFF.

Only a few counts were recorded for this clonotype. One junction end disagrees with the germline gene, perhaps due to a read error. DNA of the CDR3: TGCAGTGCTAGAGATCCAGAGACAGGGAAGACTGCAGCTTTCTTT. This codes for CSARDPETGKTAAFF. V gene TRBV20-1 combines with J gene TRBJ1-1; 7 bases match TRBD1. There are 15 residues in the CDR3. The V gene's germline CDR1 is DFQATT and CDR2 SNEGSKA (reference sequence).

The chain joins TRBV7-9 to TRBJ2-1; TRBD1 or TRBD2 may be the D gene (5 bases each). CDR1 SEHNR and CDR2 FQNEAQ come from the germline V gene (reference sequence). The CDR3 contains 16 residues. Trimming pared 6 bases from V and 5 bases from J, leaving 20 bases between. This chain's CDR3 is CASSHRGEGLNNEQFF. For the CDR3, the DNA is TGTGCCAGCAGTCATCGAGGTGAGGGGCTGAACAATGAGCAGTTCTTC.

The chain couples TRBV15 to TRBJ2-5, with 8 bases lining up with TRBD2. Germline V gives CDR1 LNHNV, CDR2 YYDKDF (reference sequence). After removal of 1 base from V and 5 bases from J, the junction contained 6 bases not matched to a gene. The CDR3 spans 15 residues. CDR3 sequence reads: CATSRASGRGETQYF. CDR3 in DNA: TGTGCCACCAGCAGAGCGAGCGGGAGAGGGGAGACCCAGTACTTC.

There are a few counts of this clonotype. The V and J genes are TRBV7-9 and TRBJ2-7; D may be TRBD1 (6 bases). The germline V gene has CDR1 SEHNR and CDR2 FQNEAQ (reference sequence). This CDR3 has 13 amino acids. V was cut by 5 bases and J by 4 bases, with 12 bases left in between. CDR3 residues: CASSRPTGYEQYF. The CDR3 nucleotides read TGTGCCAGCAGCCGCCCTACAGGGTACGAGCAGTACTTC.

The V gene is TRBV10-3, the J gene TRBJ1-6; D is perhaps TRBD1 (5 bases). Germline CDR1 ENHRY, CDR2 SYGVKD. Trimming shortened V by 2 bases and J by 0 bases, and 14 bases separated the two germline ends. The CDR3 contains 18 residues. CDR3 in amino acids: CAISETTRQHSYNSPLHF. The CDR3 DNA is TGTGCCATCAGTGAGACCACTAGACAGCACTCCTATAATTCACCCCTCCACTTT.

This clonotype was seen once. CDR3 in DNA: TGTGCCACCCGGAAGCCGGGACAGATTAACACTGAAGCTTTCTTT. This sequence encodes CATRKPGQINTEAFF. V and J are TRBV19 and TRBJ1-1; 7 positions match TRBD1. Per the germline V gene, CDR1 is LNHDA and CDR2 is SQIVND (reference sequence). CDR3 length: 15 amino acids. J was trimmed by 2 bases and V by 10 bases; bases with no gene match: 13.

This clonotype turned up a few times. The CDR3 is CASSKIPSLHF. CDR3 bases: TGTGCCAGCAGCAAAATTCCGTCCCTCCACTTT. The chain recombines TRBV6-1 with TRBJ1-6; D not certain. V shed 6 bases and J shed 14 bases, with 11 bases lying between them. The CDR3 covers 11 residues. Germline V gene lookup returns CDR1 MNHNS and CDR2 SASEGT.

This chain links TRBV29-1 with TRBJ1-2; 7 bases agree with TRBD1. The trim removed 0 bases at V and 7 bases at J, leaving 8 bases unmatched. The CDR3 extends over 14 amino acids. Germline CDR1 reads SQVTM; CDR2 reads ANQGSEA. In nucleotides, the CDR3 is TGCAGCGTTGAAGATCTGGAGGGGGCAGGTGGCTACACCTTC. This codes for CSVEDLEGAGGYTF.

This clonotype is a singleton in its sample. The DNA of the CDR3 is TGTGCCAGCAGTTCCACTAGGGGGGAGCAGTACTTC. Residues: CASSSTRGEQYF. The J gene is TRBJ2-7, the V gene TRBV27; tentative D call: TRBD1 (6 bases). The CDR3 has 12 amino acids. CDR1 and CDR2 from the germline V gene are MNHEY and SMNVEV (reference sequence). Trimming took 4 bases from V and 7 from J, leaving 11 bases between them.

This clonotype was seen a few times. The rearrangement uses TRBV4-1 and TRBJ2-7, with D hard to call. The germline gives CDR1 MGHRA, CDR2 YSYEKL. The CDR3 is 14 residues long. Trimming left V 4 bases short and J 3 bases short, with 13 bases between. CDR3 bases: TGCGCCAGCAGCCCATCCACTTTTAACTACGAGCAGTACTTC. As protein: CASSPSTFNYEQYF.

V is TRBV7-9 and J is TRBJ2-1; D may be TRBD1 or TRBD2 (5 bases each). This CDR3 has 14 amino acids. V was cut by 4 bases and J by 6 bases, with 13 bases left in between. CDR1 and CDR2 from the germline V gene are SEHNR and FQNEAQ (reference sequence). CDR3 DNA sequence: TGTGCCAGCAGCTCCCCGGGACGCCCCAATGAGCAGTTCTTC. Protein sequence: CASSSPGRPNEQFF.

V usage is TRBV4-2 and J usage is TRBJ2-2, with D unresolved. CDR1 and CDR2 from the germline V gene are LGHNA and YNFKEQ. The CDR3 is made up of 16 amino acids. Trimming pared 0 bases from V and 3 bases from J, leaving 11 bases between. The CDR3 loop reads CASSQDAPRDTGELFF. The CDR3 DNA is TGTGCCAGCAGCCAAGATGCGCCAAGGGACACCGGGGAGCTGTTTTTT.

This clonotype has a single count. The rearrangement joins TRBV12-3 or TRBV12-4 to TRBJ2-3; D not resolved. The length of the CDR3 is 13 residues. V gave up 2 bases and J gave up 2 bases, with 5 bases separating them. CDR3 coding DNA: TGTGCCAGCAGTTTAAGTTTCACAGATACGCAGTATTTT. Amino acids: CASSLSFTDTQYF.

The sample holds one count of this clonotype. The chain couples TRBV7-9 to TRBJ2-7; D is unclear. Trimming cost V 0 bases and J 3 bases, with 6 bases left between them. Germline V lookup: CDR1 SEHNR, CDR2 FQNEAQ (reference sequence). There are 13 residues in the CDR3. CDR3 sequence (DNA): TGTGCCAGCAGCTTAGCGAGCCTCTACGAGCAGTACTTC. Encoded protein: CASSLASLYEQYF.

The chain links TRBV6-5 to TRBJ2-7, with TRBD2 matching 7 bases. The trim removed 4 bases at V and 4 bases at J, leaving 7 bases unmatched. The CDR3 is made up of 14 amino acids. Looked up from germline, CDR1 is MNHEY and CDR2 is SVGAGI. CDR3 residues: CASSWRETSYEQYF. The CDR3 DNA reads TGTGCCAGCAGTTGGCGGGAGACTTCTTACGAGCAGTACTTC.

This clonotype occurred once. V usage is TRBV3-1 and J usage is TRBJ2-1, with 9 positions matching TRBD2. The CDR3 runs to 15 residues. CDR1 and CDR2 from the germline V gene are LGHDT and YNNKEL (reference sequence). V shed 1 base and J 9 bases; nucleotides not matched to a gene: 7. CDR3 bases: TGTGCCAGCAGCCAAGGTAGTAGCGGGAGAATTGAGCAGTTCTTC. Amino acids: CASSQGSSGRIEQFF.

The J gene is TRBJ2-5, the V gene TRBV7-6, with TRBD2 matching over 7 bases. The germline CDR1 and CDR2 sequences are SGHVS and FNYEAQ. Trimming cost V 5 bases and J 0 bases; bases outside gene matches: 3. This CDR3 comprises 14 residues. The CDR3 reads CASSPLAYQETQYF. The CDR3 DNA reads TGTGCCAGCAGCCCACTAGCGTACCAAGAGACCCAGTACTTC.

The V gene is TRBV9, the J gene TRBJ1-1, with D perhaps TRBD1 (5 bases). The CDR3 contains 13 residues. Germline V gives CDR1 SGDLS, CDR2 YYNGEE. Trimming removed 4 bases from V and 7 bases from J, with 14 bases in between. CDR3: CASSIYPDSEAFF. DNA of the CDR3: TGTGCCAGCAGCATTTACCCCGACAGTGAAGCTTTCTTT.

The CDR3 sequence is CATASGTGELFF. As DNA, the CDR3 is TGTGCCACCGCTAGCGGGACCGGGGAGCTGTTTTTT. J is TRBJ2-2 and V is TRBV12-3 or TRBV12-4; 8 nucleotides agree with TRBD2. The V gene end was trimmed by 10 bases and the J gene end by 5 bases; junction bases not matched to a gene: 3. This CDR3 region has 12 residues.